This T cell receptor beta chain was identified in a study of a mutant IDH1 vaccine in newly diagnosed glioma. Sequenced by immunoSEQ multiplex PCR; TCRdb stores in-frame clones only, minus some. The sample yields under 55,000 clones, roughly 91% seen once. A word on this clone: What it binds is not known.

Time point denoted: week 11, during vaccination. Each dose of the vaccine consisted of 300 ug of mutant IDH1 20-mer peptide, with topical imiquimod. The CDR3 is 14 residues long. The germline V gene encodes CDR1 WNHNN and CDR2 SYGVQD (reference sequence). Trimming cost V 10 bases and J 1 base; bases outside gene matches: 6. This sample comprised PBMCs, obtained from a glioma patient whose treatment included an IDH1 peptide vaccine. This sequence was found in a man aged 50 to 59 with glioma. The chain combines TRBV10-1 with TRBJ1-1; 10 bases agree with TRBD1. CDR3 sequence reads: CATPGQGENTEAFF. Written as DNA, the CDR3 is TGCGCCACCCCCGGACAGGGGGAGAACACTGAAGCTTTCTTT.